These 20 T cell receptor beta chains share one sample of origin, sequenced in a study of PD-1 blockade in classical Hodgkin lymphoma. Repertoires were generated with immunoSEQ multiplex PCR, while TCRdb's copy carries only in-frame clones and drops some. Here the sample spans fewer than 65,000 clones, 90% being singletons. Each patient relapsed following autologous stem cell transplantation, and prior brentuximab vedotin exposure differed. The specimen was peripheral blood mononuclear cells (PBMCs), collected at baseline. The source is a human donor with classical Hodgkin lymphoma.

This clone was observed once. CDR3 DNA: TGTGCCAGCAGCGAACCAGGGGCTGGCACAGATACGCAGTATTTT. As protein: CASSEPGAGTDTQYF. The J gene is TRBJ2-3, the V gene TRBV11-2, with D possibly being TRBD1 (6 bases). The germline CDR1 and CDR2 sequences are SGHAT and FQNNGV. Trimming took off 5 bases at V and 1 base at J, with 13 bases between the two ends. The CDR3 covers 15 residues.

The genes are TRBV6-5 and TRBJ2-2; D perhaps matches TRBD2 (5 bases). The germline CDR1 and CDR2 sequences are MNHEY and SVGAGI. There are 16 residues in the CDR3. The V end was cut by 2 bases, the J end by 0 bases, with 10 bases between. The CDR3 region has the DNA TGTGCCAGCAGTTACGACGGACTCACGAACACCGGGGAGCTGTTTTTT. Translated: CASSYDGLTNTGELFF.

V gene TRBV6-5 combines with J gene TRBJ1-6; tentative D call: TRBD1 (5 bases). CDR1 is MNHEY, CDR2 SVGAGI, per germline. The ends were cut back, 5 bases at V and 9 bases at J, with 8 bases in the middle. CDR3 length: 12 amino acids. Here the CDR3 reads CASSPGISPLHF. The CDR3 DNA reads as TGTGCCAGCAGTCCAGGGATTTCACCCCTCCACTTT.

The chain recombines TRBV28 with TRBJ1-2, with D hard to call. CDR3 size: 13 residues. V was trimmed by 2 bases and J by 5 bases, leaving 9 bases between them. Germline CDR1 reads MDHEN; CDR2 reads SYDVKM. CDR3 DNA: TGTGCCAGCAGTTTAGGGTCTATATATGGCTACACCTTC. Translation gives CASSLGSIYGYTF.

The genes are TRBV19 and TRBJ1-2; unclear D gene. The CDR3 sequence is 11 residues long. Trimming removed 3 bases at V and 7 bases at J, with 6 bases between. The germline V gene has CDR1 LNHDA and CDR2 SQIVND (reference sequence). The CDR3 DNA reads as TGTGCCAGTAGTATCTTAGGTGGCTACACCTTC. This codes for CASSILGGYTF.

The chain employs TRBV6-1 and TRBJ1-1, with D hard to call. Germline values: CDR1 MNHNS, CDR2 SASEGT. Trimming cost V 2 bases and J 6 bases, with 16 bases left between them. The CDR3 contains 15 residues. The CDR3 DNA is TGTGCCAGCAGTGAATCTTTTTATACAGTCCCTGAAGCTTTCTTT. This translates into CASSESFYTVPEAFF.

The rearrangement links TRBV6-1 to TRBJ2-2, with a weak D call TRBD1 (6 bases). The V and J ends lost 4 bases and 8 bases respectively, with 23 bases between them. The CDR3 is 17 amino acids. Germline values: CDR1 MNHNS, CDR2 SASEGT. CDR3 protein: CASSASSWTDLPGELFF. In DNA form, the CDR3 reads TGTGCCAGCAGTGCGTCGTCGTGGACAGATTTACCGGGGGAGCTGTTTTTT.

The chain employs TRBV28 and TRBJ2-1, with 9 nucleotides matching TRBD1. The germline CDR1 and CDR2 sequences are MDHEN and SYDVKM. This CDR3 region has 14 residues. Trimming cost V 2 bases and J 5 bases; bases outside gene matches: 1. CDR3 residues: CASSLRDRDNEQFF. CDR3 bases: TGTGCCAGCAGTTTAAGGGACAGGGACAATGAGCAGTTCTTC.

This clone was detected once. The rearrangement joins TRBV6-5 to TRBJ2-3; maybe TRBD2 (6 bases). The CDR3 runs 15 residues. The germline gives CDR1 MNHEY, CDR2 SVGAGI. Trimming left V 6 bases short and J 2 bases short, with 15 bases between. The CDR3 is CASSPSGLDTDTQYF. The CDR3 DNA is TGTGCCAGCAGCCCCAGCGGGCTGGACACAGATACGCAGTATTTT.

This chain joins TRBV5-4 and TRBJ2-7, with 8 positions matching TRBD2. Trimming cost V 4 bases and J 0 bases; bases outside gene matches: 6. This CDR3 region has 15 residues. The V gene's germline CDR1 is SGHNT and CDR2 YYREEE (reference sequence). The CDR3 DNA sequence: TGTGCCAGCAGCCGGGGGGGCGGGAGCTCCTACGAGCAGTACTTC. Its translation: CASSRGGGSSYEQYF.

This chain links TRBV2 with TRBJ2-5, with 10 bases that match TRBD1. V was pared by 5 bases and J by 4 bases, with 1 base of the junction left unmatched. CDR1 is SNHLY, CDR2 FYNNEI, per germline. The CDR3 is 13 residues long. CDR3 DNA: TGTGCCAGCAGTCGGGACAGGGGAGAGACCCAGTACTTC. This encodes CASSRDRGETQYF. Together with reference TRBV2 and TRBJ2-5, the CDR3 gives the full variable domain: EPEVTQTPSHQVTQMGQEVILRCVPISNHLYFYWYRQILGQKVEFLVSFYNNEISEKSEIFDDQFSVERPDGSNFTLKIRSTKLEDSAMYFCASSRDRGETQYFGPGTRLLVL.

This sequence joins TRBV5-1 and TRBJ2-2; 10 bases map to TRBD1. CDR1 is SGHRS, CDR2 YFSETQ, per germline. The CDR3 spans 18 residues. The ends lost 4 bases at V and 5 bases at J; junction bases unmatched: 14. CDR3: CASSAAGTGVSETGELFF. The CDR3 coding sequence is TGCGCCAGCAGCGCCGCGGGGACAGGGGTCAGTGAGACCGGGGAGCTGTTTTTT.

The chain is built from TRBV27 and TRBJ1-2; TRBD1 is a possible D gene (6 bases). This CDR3 spans 12 amino acids. V was clipped by 4 bases and J by 14 bases, with 17 bases between them. Germline V gives CDR1 MNHEY, CDR2 SMNVEV (reference sequence). CDR3 DNA: TGTGCCAGCAGTTCGGCTCAGGGGTATTGGACCTTC. Translated: CASSSAQGYWTF.

The chain combines TRBV4-1 with TRBJ2-3, with 8 bases matching TRBD2. Losses at the gene ends were 1 base for V and 1 base for J; bases not matched to a gene: 4. Germline values: CDR1 MGHRA, CDR2 YSYEKL. This CDR3 contains 16 residues. The CDR3 here is CASSQVLTSGTDTQYF. The CDR3, as DNA: TGCGCCAGCAGCCAAGTCCTGACTAGCGGCACAGATACGCAGTATTTT.

With respect to this clone: One end of the junction fails to match germline, which may point to a read error. This rearrangement joins TRBV27 to TRBJ2-5; D tentatively fits TRBD1 or TRBD2 (5 bases each). The CDR3 extends over 15 amino acids. The germline CDR1 and CDR2 sequences are MNHEY and SMNVEV (reference sequence). DNA of the CDR3: TGTGCCAGCAGTGTATCCCCGGGACCTCGGGAGACCCAGTACTTC. Translation: CASSVSPGPRETQYF.

This clone was counted a single time. The V and J genes are TRBV7-6 and TRBJ2-1; a possible D gene is TRBD2 (5 bases). CDR3 length equals 13 residues. V dropped 2 bases and J dropped 8 bases, with 10 bases sitting between them. Germline CDR1 reads SGHVS; CDR2 reads FNYEAQ. CDR3 DNA: TGTGCCAGCAGCTTAACGGGGATGGATGAGCAGTTCTTC. It yields the protein CASSLTGMDEQFF.

This chain joins TRBV12-5 and TRBJ1-1; no definite D call. V was clipped by 7 bases and J by 3 bases, with 9 bases between them. The CDR3 has 12 amino acids. CDR1 is LGHNT, CDR2 FRNRAP, per germline. This CDR3 reads CASALWDTEAFF. The DNA of the CDR3 is TGTGCTAGTGCACTGTGGGACACTGAAGCTTTCTTT.

The V gene is TRBV19, the J gene TRBJ1-4, with TRBD1 as a possible D gene (6 bases). The germline V gene encodes CDR1 LNHDA and CDR2 SQIVND (reference sequence). The length of the CDR3 is 14 residues. Trimming left V 7 bases short and J 14 bases short, with 23 bases between. The CDR3 is CASKRQALDESLFF. The DNA of the CDR3 is TGTGCCAGTAAACGACAGGCTCTTGATGAAAGTCTGTTTTTT.

The chain's CDR3 is CASSLAAGSGTNSPLHF. The CDR3 DNA reads TGTGCCAGCAGCTTGGCTGCGGGCTCTGGGACTAATTCACCCCTCCACTTT. This chain connects TRBV5-4 to TRBJ1-6; tentative D call: TRBD1 (5 bases). Germline assignment: CDR1 SGHNT and CDR2 YYREEE (reference sequence). V lost 0 bases and J lost 6, with 16 bases in between. The CDR3 is made up of 17 amino acids.

The gene calls are TRBV15 and TRBJ1-5, with 9 bases lining up with TRBD1. Germline-derived CDR1 and CDR2 are LNHNV and YYDKDF (reference sequence). The CDR3 is 16 residues long. V trimming: 1 base; J trimming: 5 bases; junction bases outside the gene matches: 6. The CDR3: CATSRGDREIDQPQHF. The CDR3 nucleotides read TGTGCCACCAGCAGAGGGGACAGGGAGATCGATCAGCCCCAGCATTTT.